This T cell receptor (beta chain) comes out of a study of T cells after yellow fever vaccination. Trimming left V 2 bases short and J 7 bases short, with 18 bases between. Germline V gives CDR1 SQVTM, CDR2 ANQGSEA. The length of the CDR3 is 14 residues. This clonotype has ten or more counts. TCRdb called the 5' RACE reads again in MiXCR, with one record for every CDR3 protein. This sample carries tens of thousands of distinct CDR3 sequences, about 6% of them seen once, and the ten largest clones take 30% to 45%. The rearrangement uses TRBV29-1 and TRBJ2-7, with D perhaps TRBD2 (5 bases). The clonotype was recovered from a man in his late teens or twenties who received the YFV17D yellow fever vaccine. The sample here was CD8+ T cells sorted from PBMCs, taken roughly 45 days after the first yellow fever vaccination. The DNA of the CDR3 is TGCAGCGTTGAATCCCCTGGACGGGGTGGGGAGCAGTACTTC. Protein sequence: CSVESPGRGGEQYF.